This T cell receptor (beta chain) came from a study of blood T cell repertoires in COVID-19. Study summary: Samples came from the United States, Italy and Spain, spanning acute and convalescent COVID-19. From T cells, B-cell-depleted T cells, or PBMCs came the material, which was cDNA or gDNA.

The CDR3 is 12 residues long. The ends lost 6 bases at V and 4 bases at J; junction bases unmatched: 3. Per germline, CDR1 LNHDA and CDR2 SQIVND (reference sequence). Original processing notes: Nucleated cell counts were estimated from reference gene primer amplification. The assay was immunoSEQ multiplex PCR, and TCRdb's table has in-frame clones only and misses some. From that table come the V and J calls and clone size; the DNA was used to work out D and trimming. This table has fewer than 700,000 clones, around 90% appearing once. The sequenced sample was peripheral blood. The gene calls are TRBV19 and TRBJ2-7; 7 bases are shared with TRBD2. The receptor was isolated from a woman aged 50 to 65 with COVID-19, enrolled during active disease. Here the CDR3 DNA reads TGTGCCAGTAGGGGAGGGAATTACGAGCAGTACTTC. This encodes CASRGGNYEQYF.